The 32 T cell receptor beta chains below were found in one sample sequenced in a study of T cell responses to AZD1222 COVID-19 vaccine. Clones were sequenced by immunoSEQ multiplex PCR, and TCRdb holds only the in-frame ones, with some missing. This table has under 150,000 clones, 90% to 95% appearing once. The input for sequencing was peripheral blood, taken on day 0 of AZD1222 vaccination. Source of these receptors: an adult in good health.

The J gene is TRBJ1-2, the V gene TRBV28; D not resolved. With 8 bases removed from V and 5 bases from J, the gap between germline ends came to 15 bases. This CDR3 contains 13 residues. The germline V gene has CDR1 MDHEN and CDR2 SYDVKM. This chain's CDR3 is CASRSQLGYGYTF. Written as DNA, the CDR3 is TGTGCCAGCCGTTCTCAGCTTGGATATGGCTACACCTTC.

The J gene is TRBJ2-3, the V gene TRBV28; no reliable D call. CDR3 size: 12 residues. The V gene's germline CDR1 is MDHEN and CDR2 SYDVKM. Trimming removed 6 bases at V and 2 bases at J, with 6 bases between. The CDR3 here is CASSPDTDTQYF. The CDR3 coding sequence is TGTGCCAGCAGCCCAGACACAGATACGCAGTATTTT.

The chain combines TRBV5-4 with TRBJ1-2; D not resolved. The CDR3 is made up of 15 amino acids. Trimming stripped 4 bases from V and 3 bases from J, with 16 bases between. Germline V gives CDR1 SGHNT, CDR2 YYREEE (reference sequence). For the CDR3, the DNA is TGTGCCAGCAGCCCGGCGTCCGAACTCCACTATGGCTACACCTTC. It encodes CASSPASELHYGYTF. Complete variable domain (other parts from reference TRBV5-4 and TRBJ1-2): ETGVTQSPTHLIKTRGQQVTLRCSSQSGHNTVSWYQQALGQGPQFIFQYYREEENGRGNFPPRFSGLQFPNYSSELNVNALELDDSALYLCASSPASELHYGYTFGSGTRLTVV.

The rearrangement joins TRBV6-5 to TRBJ1-1, with a tentative D call TRBD1 (5 bases). The CDR3 is 13 amino acids. Germline lookup yields CDR1 MNHEY and CDR2 SVGAGI. The V gene lost 0 bases and the J gene lost 6 bases, with 8 bases spanning the gap. CDR3 nucleotide sequence: TGTGCCAGCAGTTACTCGTCGGGGGCTGAAGCTTTCTTT. Translated: CASSYSSGAEAFF.

The rearrangement joins TRBV6-5 to TRBJ1-1; no reliable D call. Germline assignment: CDR1 MNHEY and CDR2 SVGAGI. This CDR3 region has 15 residues. Trimming took off 8 bases at V and 0 bases at J, with 16 bases between the two ends. The CDR3 nucleotides are TGTGCCAGCGGGCGAGTCGCGGTCATGAACACTGAAGCTTTCTTT. This codes for CASGRVAVMNTEAFF.

This clone was detected once. V and J are TRBV19 and TRBJ1-4; D is undetermined. V was shortened by 11 bases and J by 5 bases, with 15 bases between the two germline ends. The CDR3 extends over 13 amino acids. Germline V gene data show CDR1 as LNHDA and CDR2 as SQIVND (reference sequence). CDR3 amino acids: CAGGGEANEKLFF. DNA for the CDR3: TGTGCCGGCGGCGGGGAGGCGAATGAAAAACTGTTTTTT. Combining the CDR3 with reference TRBV19 and TRBJ1-4 gives the whole variable domain DGGITQSPKYLFRKEGQNVTLSCEQNLNHDAMYWYRQDPGQGLRLIYYSQIVNDFQKGDIAEGYSVSREKKESFPLTVTSAQKNPTAFYLCAGGGEANEKLFFGSGTQLSVL.

This clone was seen a single time. This chain connects TRBV11-2 to TRBJ1-2; tentative D call: TRBD1 (5 bases). The CDR3 consists of 13 residues. The germline V and J ends were trimmed by 4 bases and 3 bases, with 9 bases remaining between them. Germline CDR1 reads SGHAT; CDR2 reads FQNNGV. This CDR3 is CASSSRGHYGYTF. In DNA form, the CDR3 reads TGTGCCAGCAGCTCCCGGGGCCACTATGGCTACACCTTC.

The chain is built from TRBV4-2 and TRBJ2-5, with D perhaps TRBD2 (5 bases). The CDR3 consists of 15 residues. Germline V gene data show CDR1 as LGHNA and CDR2 as YNFKEQ. V lost 0 bases, J lost 5 bases, and 13 bases lay in between. The CDR3 coding sequence is TGTGCCAGCAGCCAAGAACTAGTCGCTGATGAGACCCAGTACTTC. This sequence encodes CASSQELVADETQYF.

This clone was counted a few times. The rearrangement uses TRBV28 and TRBJ2-3, with TRBD2 as a possible D gene (6 bases). The CDR3 runs 15 residues. Germline CDR1 is MDHEN and CDR2 is SYDVKM. Trimming removed 6 bases at V and 4 bases at J, with 17 bases between. CDR3 sequence (DNA): TGTGCCAGCAGATCCGCCGGAGGGAGAGCAGATACGCAGTATTTT. This codes for CASRSAGGRADTQYF.

Worth noting for this clone: A junction boundary mismatches the germline segment, possibly from a read error. The gene calls are TRBV7-2 and TRBJ1-2; D is uncertain. From germline, CDR1 is SGHTA and CDR2 FQGNSA. The CDR3 length is 13 residues. This CDR3 is CASSLAPGDGYTF. The CDR3 bases are TGTGCCAGCAGCCTAGCACCCGGGGATGGCTACACCTTC.

The chain employs TRBV11-2 and TRBJ1-4; TRBD1 might be the D (6 bases). Germline-derived CDR1 and CDR2 are SGHAT and FQNNGV. The germline V and J ends were trimmed by 6 bases and 12 bases, with 14 bases remaining between them. This CDR3 is 12 amino acids long. Here the CDR3 reads CASRATRGQLFF. The CDR3 DNA sequence: TGTGCCAGCAGAGCAACCAGGGGACAACTGTTTTTT.

The chain joins TRBV9 to TRBJ1-3; D not resolved. The CDR3 has 16 amino acids. Trimming removed 3 bases at V and 0 bases at J, with 13 bases between. Germline V CDR1 and CDR2: SGDLS, YYNGEE. The CDR3 nucleotides read TGTGCCAGCAGCGCACGCGCCCGAGACTCTGGAAACACCATATATTTT. It codes for CASSARARDSGNTIYF.

The rearrangement uses TRBV4-3 and TRBJ2-1; TRBD2 matches at 9 bases. In germline, CDR1 is LGHNA, CDR2 YSLEER. V trimming: 1 base; J trimming: 9 bases; junction bases outside the gene matches: 7. The CDR3 consists of 15 residues. CDR3 nucleotides: TGCGCCAGCAGCCAAGCAGCGGGAGGTAGAGGTGAGCAGTTCTTC. Protein: CASSQAAGGRGEQFF.

This sequence joins TRBV6-5 and TRBJ2-2; 8 positions match TRBD1. Trimming cost V 6 bases and J 4 bases; bases outside gene matches: 7. The CDR3 extends over 15 amino acids. Germline CDR1 and CDR2: MNHEY and SVGAGI. CDR3 loop: CASSLDRGGTGELFF. Written as DNA, the CDR3 is TGTGCCAGCAGCCTCGACAGGGGAGGCACCGGGGAGCTGTTTTTT.

V is TRBV18 and J is TRBJ1-1, with D hard to call. The CDR3 consists of 13 residues. The germline V gene has CDR1 KGHSH and CDR2 LQKENI. V lost 5 bases and J 5 bases, leaving 12 bases between the germline ends. The CDR3 DNA sequence: TGTGCCAGCTCATCGTCAGTTAATACTGAAGCTTTCTTT. This encodes CASSSSVNTEAFF.

This CDR3 is CASSLDRGNSPLHF. The CDR3 coding sequence is TGTGCCAGCAGCTTAGATCGGGGGAATTCACCCCTCCACTTT. The chain uses TRBV7-9 and TRBJ1-6; the D gene is possibly TRBD1 (5 bases). There are 14 residues in the CDR3. Looked up from germline, CDR1 is SEHNR and CDR2 is FQNEAQ (reference sequence). With 1 base removed from V and 7 bases from J, the gap between germline ends came to 8 bases.

The gene calls are TRBV3-1 (or the pseudogene TRBV3-2) and TRBJ2-2; D not resolved. The CDR3 is 16 amino acids. Trimming removed 0 bases from V and 1 base from J, with 9 bases in between. Germline-derived CDR1 and CDR2 are LGHDT and YNNKEL (reference sequence). The CDR3 is CASSQELAVNTGELFF. CDR3 in DNA: TGTGCCAGCAGCCAAGAATTAGCAGTGAACACCGGGGAGCTGTTTTTT.

The chain carries TRBV7-9 and TRBJ2-2; D is undetermined. CDR3 length: 15 amino acids. The V gene lost 1 base and the J gene lost 5 bases, with 11 bases spanning the gap. Germline lookup yields CDR1 SEHNR and CDR2 FQNEAQ (reference sequence). CDR3 nucleotide sequence: TGTGCCAGCAGCTTAGGAGGTGGGAAGACCGGGGAGCTGTTTTTT. This gives the protein CASSLGGGKTGELFF.

V gene TRBV15 combines with J gene TRBJ2-2; 8 bases align to TRBD2. The ends lost 0 bases at V and 7 bases at J; junction bases unmatched: 4. Germline lookup yields CDR1 LNHNV and CDR2 YYDKDF (reference sequence). CDR3 size: 15 residues. The CDR3 DNA follows: TGTGCCACCAGCAGAGAGAGCGGGAGTGGCGGGGAGCTGTTTTTT. Amino acids: CATSRESGSGGELFF.

This clone appeared once. V usage is TRBV7-8 and J usage is TRBJ1-3, with D maybe TRBD1 (5 bases). Trimming left V 2 bases short and J 0 bases short, with 14 bases between. The CDR3 totals 17 residues. Germline V gene sequence: CDR1 SGHVS, CDR2 FQNEAQ. CDR3 sequence: CASSLTLRGSSGNTIYF. CDR3 sequence (DNA): TGTGCCAGCAGCTTAACCCTTCGGGGGAGCTCTGGAAACACCATATATTTT. Full variable domain (missing parts from reference TRBV7-8 and TRBJ1-3): GAGVSQSPRYKVAKRGQDVALRCDPISGHVSLFWYQQALGQGPEFLTYFQNEAQLDKSGLPSDRFFAERPEGSVSTLKIQRTQQEDSAVYLCASSLTLRGSSGNTIYFGEGSWLTVV.

The genes are TRBV5-1 and TRBJ2-1; TRBD1 aligns across 7 bases. The V segment lost 2 bases and the J segment 10 bases; nucleotides outside the gene matches: 6. This CDR3 is built from 13 residues. CDR1 is SGHRS and CDR2 is YFSETQ in the germline V gene. The CDR3 DNA is TGCGCCAGCAGCTTCCCCCGGGACAGAGAGCAGTTCTTC. Amino acid sequence: CASSFPRDREQFF.

The chain links TRBV30 to TRBJ1-4; perhaps TRBD1 as D (5 bases). The CDR3 contains 14 residues. CDR1 and CDR2 from the germline V gene are GTSNPN and SVGIG (reference sequence). V was trimmed by 0 bases and J by 3 bases, leaving 8 bases between them. The CDR3 DNA is TGTGCCTGGAGTGTACGAGGGGCTAATGAAAAACTGTTTTTT. Its translation is CAWSVRGANEKLFF.

The CDR3 reads CASSHFSGSLKTQYF. DNA of the CDR3: TGTGCCAGCAGTCATTTTAGCGGGAGTCTCAAGACCCAGTACTTC. The rearrangement joins TRBV6-5 to TRBJ2-5, with 9 bases identical to TRBD2. The trim removed 5 bases at V and 6 bases at J, leaving 10 bases unmatched. Germline loops: CDR1 MNHEY, CDR2 SVGAGI. The CDR3 runs to 15 residues.

The chain's CDR3 is CASSPGGLNTQYF. For the CDR3, the DNA is TGTGCCAGCAGCCCCGGGGGGTTAAATACGCAGTATTTT. The chain employs TRBV7-8 and TRBJ2-3, with 7 bases that match TRBD2. V was pared by 5 bases and J by 7 bases, with 6 bases of the junction left unmatched. Per germline, CDR1 SGHVS and CDR2 FQNEAQ. The length of the CDR3 is 13 residues.

This clone was seen a few times. V is TRBV6-5 and J is TRBJ1-2, with D hard to call. In germline, CDR1 is MNHEY, CDR2 SVGAGI. This CDR3 is 14 amino acids long. The V and J ends lost 0 bases and 1 base respectively, with 6 bases between them. The CDR3 protein is CASSYSADNYGYTF. The CDR3 nucleotides are TGTGCCAGCAGTTACTCGGCTGATAACTATGGCTACACCTTC.

The chain uses TRBV30 and TRBJ1-2, with D unresolved. Trimming took 5 bases from V and 5 from J, leaving 18 bases between them. There are 14 residues in the CDR3. CDR1 and CDR2 from the germline V gene are GTSNPN and SVGIG (reference sequence). Here the CDR3 reads CAWGARRTPYGYTF. The CDR3 nucleotides are TGTGCCTGGGGTGCTAGGCGAACCCCTTATGGCTACACCTTC.

This clone has just one count. This chain links TRBV7-9 with TRBJ1-2, with D unclear. From germline, CDR1 is SEHNR and CDR2 FQNEAQ (reference sequence). V was trimmed by 6 bases and J by 4 bases, leaving 15 bases between them. This CDR3 is 14 amino acids long. CDR3 DNA: TGTGCCAGCAGTACCTCCGGTGGGAGCTATGGCTACACCTTC. Protein sequence: CASSTSGGSYGYTF.

This rearrangement joins TRBV28 to TRBJ1-1; D uncertain. CDR1 and CDR2 (germline): MDHEN, SYDVKM. Trimming removed 7 bases from V and 1 base from J, with 16 bases in between. The CDR3 is 15 residues long. DNA of the CDR3: TGTGCCAGCATCTATTCGGGCAGTGGGAACACTGAAGCTTTCTTT. Encoded protein: CASIYSGSGNTEAFF.

The V call is TRBV5-1, the J call TRBJ2-1, with D uncertain. This CDR3 spans 13 amino acids. The germline V gene encodes CDR1 SGHRS and CDR2 YFSETQ. Trimming cost V 0 bases and J 4 bases, with 5 bases left between them. This chain's CDR3 is CASSLDRYNEQFF. In DNA form, the CDR3 reads TGCGCCAGCAGCTTGGACCGATACAATGAGCAGTTCTTC.

The chain is built from TRBV3-1 (or the pseudogene TRBV3-2) and TRBJ2-3, with no clear D. The germline CDR1 and CDR2 sequences are LGHDT and YNNKEL (reference sequence). The CDR3 is made up of 13 amino acids. V lost 1 base, J lost 4 bases, and 6 bases lay in between. The CDR3: CASSQVASDTQYF. CDR3 sequence (DNA): TGTGCCAGCAGCCAAGTGGCGTCAGATACGCAGTATTTT.

The chain couples TRBV28 to TRBJ1-2, with D hard to call. V gave up 3 bases and J gave up 4 bases, with 9 bases separating them. Germline V gene lookup returns CDR1 MDHEN and CDR2 SYDVKM. This CDR3 has 13 residues. This CDR3 reads CASSFGKSYGYTF. The CDR3 DNA reads as TGTGCCAGCAGTTTCGGGAAGAGCTATGGCTACACCTTC.

The chain couples TRBV13 to TRBJ1-2; perhaps TRBD1 as D (5 bases). Trimming shortened V by 5 bases and J by 11 bases, and 21 bases separated the two germline ends. The CDR3 has 14 residues. The germline V gene encodes CDR1 PRHDT and CDR2 FYEKMQ (reference sequence). The CDR3 coding sequence is TGTGCCAGCAGCCCCGGAGGGGAGGTTTTGTGGTACACCTTC. This translates into CASSPGGEVLWYTF.